Below are 4 T cell receptor beta chains sequenced from a single sample in a study of T-cell memory formation after mild COVID-19. TCRdb re-called the 5' RACE reads with MiXCR, one entry per CDR3 protein. The sample includes roughly 550,000 distinct CDR3 sequences, roughly 22% seen only once; the top ten take 9.5% to 15%. The sequenced sample was PBMCs or a T cell subset sorted from them (not recorded which). The receptors derive from an adult woman who had mild COVID-19 (a few samples of this study predate the infection). Cell type and time point are not known.

This clonotype came up once. This chain links TRBV9 with TRBJ2-2, with TRBD2 identical over 12 bases. Trimming removed 3 bases from V and 6 bases from J; junction bases left unmatched: 9. Germline loops: CDR1 SGDLS, CDR2 YYNGEE. The CDR3 loop spans 17 amino acids. The CDR3 DNA reads TGTGCCAGCAGCGACGGTCGCGGACTAGCGGGACCCGGGGAGCTGTTTTTT. Protein: CASSDGRGLAGPGELFF.

The J gene is TRBJ1-1, the V gene TRBV12-3 or TRBV12-4, with 7 bases identical to TRBD1. J lost 5 bases, V lost 5 bases, and 20 bases had no gene match. This CDR3 has 18 residues. In DNA form, the CDR3 reads TGTGCCAGCAGTATCCCCGGGACAGCTACTTTACGGTGGACTGAAGCTTTCTTT. Translating gives CASSIPGTATLRWTEAFF.

V usage is TRBV13 and J usage is TRBJ2-1; tentative D call: TRBD1 (5 bases). Trimming took off 4 bases at V and 5 bases at J, with 12 bases between the two ends. In germline, CDR1 is PRHDT, CDR2 FYEKMQ (reference sequence). This CDR3 contains 14 residues. CDR3 sequence (DNA): TGTGCCAGCAGCTCCACAGGCGTAAACAATGAGCAGTTCTTC. The encoded protein is CASSSTGVNNEQFF.

This rearrangement joins TRBV29-1 to TRBJ1-1, with D tentatively TRBD1 (5 bases). CDR3 length equals 12 residues. V gave up 7 bases and J gave up 5 bases, with 14 bases separating them. CDR1 and CDR2 from the germline V gene are SQVTM and ANQGSEA. The CDR3 region is CSAGGTRTEAFF. DNA for the CDR3: TGCAGCGCCGGTGGGACGAGGACTGAAGCTTTCTTT.